A selection of T cell receptor beta chains follows, all from one sample in a study of T cell changes during pregnancy in multiple sclerosis. Generated by immunoSEQ multiplex PCR, the TCRdb table keeps only in-frame clones and is missing some. Here the sample spans 90,000 to 100,000 clones, around 93% being singletons. The source material was peripheral blood, sampled in the third trimester of pregnancy. Source of these receptors: a female donor with multiple sclerosis, enrolled in a pregnancy study. CDR3s include the opening cysteine and the closing phenylalanine or tryptophan. The D gene is left open where the match is weak. Not every row has a clone size; where given, it reads once, few, many or a size class.

j_gene: TRBJ1-2; abundance: -; d_gene: -; v_gene: TRBV20-1; CDR3aa: CSASLSYGYTF; CDR3nt: TGCAGTGCTAGTTTGAGCTATGGCTACACCTTC
j_gene: TRBJ2-7; abundance: once; d_gene: TRBD1; v_gene: TRBV19; CDR3aa: CASSMGQGYEQYF; CDR3nt: TGTGCCAGTAGTATGGGACAGGGGTACGAGCAGTACTTC
j_gene: TRBJ2-3; abundance: -; d_gene: -; v_gene: TRBV21-1; CDR3aa: CASSKGGTSGSTDTQYF; CDR3nt: TGTGCCAGCAGCAAAGGAGGGACTAGCGGGAGCACAGATACGCAGTATTTT
j_gene: TRBJ2-7; abundance: -; d_gene: TRBD1; v_gene: TRBV28; CDR3aa: CASSLAGDRGYEQYF; CDR3nt: TGTGCCAGCAGTTTAGCCGGGGACAGAGGCTACGAGCAGTACTTC
j_gene: TRBJ2-1; abundance: -; d_gene: TRBD1; v_gene: TRBV5-1; CDR3aa: CASSSAGQGGNEQFF; CDR3nt: TGCGCCAGCAGCTCAGCGGGACAGGGGGGTAATGAGCAGTTCTTC
j_gene: TRBJ1-2; abundance: -; d_gene: -; v_gene: TRBV29-1; CDR3aa: CSVVSNGYTF; CDR3nt: TGCAGCGTTGTTTCTAATGGCTACACCTTC
j_gene: TRBJ2-5; abundance: -; d_gene: TRBD2; v_gene: TRBV18; CDR3aa: CASSPRSGTKETQYF; CDR3nt: TGTGCCAGCTCACCACGGAGCGGGACTAAAGAGACCCAGTACTTC
j_gene: TRBJ2-7; abundance: -; d_gene: TRBD2; v_gene: TRBV27; CDR3aa: CASSLSGRETDEQYF; CDR3nt: TGTGCCAGCAGTTTGTCGGGGCGGGAGACCGACGAGCAGTACTTC
j_gene: TRBJ2-1; abundance: -; d_gene: -; v_gene: TRBV5-1; CDR3aa: CATGNGGSSYNEQFF; CDR3nt: TGCGCCACCGGCAACGGGGGAAGCTCCTACAATGAGCAGTTCTTC
j_gene: TRBJ2-7; abundance: once; d_gene: -; v_gene: TRBV5-4; CDR3aa: CASSSGRLYEQYF; CDR3nt: TGTGCCAGCAGCTCCGGGAGACTCTACGAGCAGTACTTC
j_gene: TRBJ2-7; abundance: -; d_gene: TRBD2; v_gene: TRBV7-2; CDR3aa: CASSLPGLAGEIKYF; CDR3nt: TGTGCCAGCAGCTTGCCGGGACTAGCGGGAGAGATCAAGTACTTC
j_gene: TRBJ1-6; abundance: -; d_gene: TRBD1; v_gene: TRBV19; CDR3aa: CASPRTRDRGLSFNSPLHF; CDR3nt: TGTGCCAGCCCCCGGACCCGGGACAGGGGGCTATCTTTTAATTCACCCCTCCACTTT
j_gene: TRBJ1-3; abundance: -; d_gene: -; v_gene: TRBV5-1; CDR3aa: CASSLAAVGGGNTIYF; CDR3nt: TGCGCCAGCAGCTTGGCCGCGGTGGGTGGAGGAAACACCATATATTTT
j_gene: TRBJ2-1; abundance: -; d_gene: -; v_gene: TRBV7-8; CDR3aa: CASSLGTGTWTYNEQFF; CDR3nt: TGTGCCAGCAGCTTAGGGACCGGGACTTGGACCTACAATGAGCAGTTCTTC
j_gene: TRBJ2-7; abundance: -; d_gene: -; v_gene: TRBV27; CDR3aa: CASSTSRGAGLLEQYF; CDR3nt: TGTGCCAGCAGTACCTCCCGCGGGGCGGGTTTACTCGAGCAGTACTTC
j_gene: TRBJ1-1; abundance: -; d_gene: TRBD1; v_gene: TRBV28; CDR3aa: CASSSGQGHTEAFF; CDR3nt: TGTGCCAGCAGTTCCGGACAGGGGCACACTGAAGCTTTCTTT
j_gene: TRBJ2-1; abundance: -; d_gene: -; v_gene: TRBV7-9; CDR3aa: CASSLEGWGNEQFF; CDR3nt: TGTGCCAGCAGCCTAGAGGGGTGGGGCAATGAGCAGTTCTTC
j_gene: TRBJ1-1; abundance: -; d_gene: TRBD1; v_gene: TRBV11-2; CDR3aa: CASSTRTGGVRAFF; CDR3nt: TGTGCCAGCAGCACACGGACAGGGGGCGTGAGAGCTTTCTTT
j_gene: TRBJ2-1; abundance: -; d_gene: TRBD2; v_gene: TRBV2; CDR3aa: CASSTLAGYTSEQFF; CDR3nt: TGTGCCAGCAGCACCCTAGCGGGATATACAAGTGAGCAGTTCTTC
j_gene: TRBJ2-7; abundance: -; d_gene: -; v_gene: TRBV11-1; CDR3aa: CASSFEVGSYEQYF; CDR3nt: TGTGCCAGCAGCTTTGAGGTCGGCTCCTACGAGCAGTACTTC
j_gene: TRBJ2-7; abundance: -; d_gene: TRBD1; v_gene: TRBV6-6; CDR3aa: CASRQPGQAPYEQYF; CDR3nt: TGTGCCAGCAGGCAGCCGGGACAGGCGCCCTACGAGCAGTACTTC
j_gene: TRBJ2-5; abundance: -; d_gene: -; v_gene: TRBV6-5; CDR3aa: CASSYEVAARRETQYF; CDR3nt: TGTGCCAGCAGTTACGAGGTAGCGGCTCGGCGGGAGACCCAGTACTTC
j_gene: TRBJ2-1; abundance: once; d_gene: -; v_gene: TRBV7-7; CDR3aa: CASSLELSDEQFF; CDR3nt: TGTGCTAGCAGCTTAGAGCTGAGCGATGAGCAGTTCTTC
j_gene: TRBJ2-5; abundance: -; d_gene: -; v_gene: TRBV9; CDR3aa: CASSVDQKETQYF; CDR3nt: TGTGCCAGCAGCGTAGACCAGAAAGAGACCCAGTACTTC
j_gene: TRBJ2-1; abundance: -; d_gene: TRBD2; v_gene: TRBV6-5; CDR3aa: CASSRRLAGDNEQFF; CDR3nt: TGTGCCAGCAGTCGAAGACTAGCGGGAGACAATGAGCAGTTCTTC
j_gene: TRBJ2-7; abundance: many; d_gene: -; v_gene: TRBV7-2; CDR3aa: CASTSNRVSYEQYF; CDR3nt: TGTGCCAGCACCTCGAACAGGGTCAGCTACGAGCAGTACTTC
j_gene: TRBJ2-1; abundance: -; d_gene: TRBD1; v_gene: TRBV6-1; CDR3aa: CASTQSTGVYEQFF; CDR3nt: TGTGCCAGCACACAGAGCACAGGGGTCTATGAGCAGTTCTTC
j_gene: TRBJ1-4; abundance: -; d_gene: -; v_gene: TRBV27; CDR3aa: CASSSGSVREKLFF; CDR3nt: TGTGCCAGCAGTTCGGGGAGTGTACGTGAAAAACTGTTTTTT
j_gene: TRBJ2-5; abundance: once; d_gene: -; v_gene: TRBV5-1; CDR3aa: CASSLVLPQETQYF; CDR3nt: TGCGCCAGCAGCTTGGTTCTACCCCAAGAGACCCAGTACTTC
j_gene: TRBJ2-7; abundance: -; d_gene: -; v_gene: TRBV9; CDR3aa: CASSPPSSYEQYF; CDR3nt: TGTGCCAGCAGCCCCCCTAGCAGCTACGAGCAGTACTTC
j_gene: TRBJ2-6; abundance: -; d_gene: -; v_gene: TRBV28; CDR3aa: CASSPPGHTKSGANVLTF; CDR3nt: TGTGCCAGCAGTCCGCCGGGACATACTAAATCTGGGGCCAACGTCCTGACTTTC
j_gene: TRBJ1-5; abundance: -; d_gene: TRBD1; v_gene: TRBV7-9; CDR3aa: CASSLGGTGGFSNQPQHF; CDR3nt: TGTGCCAGCAGCTTAGGGGGGACAGGGGGCTTCAGCAATCAGCCCCAGCATTTT
j_gene: TRBJ2-2; abundance: -; d_gene: TRBD2; v_gene: TRBV4-1; CDR3aa: CASSQDQLASGELFF; CDR3nt: TGCGCCAGCAGCCAAGATCAACTAGCGTCCGGGGAGCTGTTTTTT
j_gene: TRBJ2-3; abundance: -; d_gene: TRBD2; v_gene: TRBV28; CDR3aa: CASRRAGGPTDTQYF; CDR3nt: TGTGCCAGCAGGCGAGCGGGAGGTCCCACAGATACGCAGTATTTT
j_gene: TRBJ2-2; abundance: -; d_gene: -; v_gene: TRBV28; CDR3aa: CASSPGWNTGELFF; CDR3nt: TGTGCCAGCAGTCCAGGGTGGAACACCGGGGAGCTGTTTTTT
j_gene: TRBJ2-1; abundance: -; d_gene: TRBD1; v_gene: TRBV29-1; CDR3aa: CSARGQVGENEQFF; CDR3nt: TGCAGCGCCCGAGGACAGGTGGGTGAGAATGAGCAGTTCTTC